One T cell receptor beta chain is described in this entry. Other nucleotide sequences in the sample specify the same CDR3. With 0 bases clipped from V and 5 bases from J, the junction kept 1 base outside the gene matches. The CDR3 covers 15 residues. Per germline, CDR1 LGHNA and CDR2 YNFKEQ. The data were obtained in a study of blood T cell repertoires in COVID-19. At the level of the study: In each case, the material was cDNA or gDNA derived from T cells, B-cell-depleted T cells, or PBMCs.

Profiling relied on immunoSEQ multiplex PCR, and the TCRdb table lists in-frame clones only, not all of them. Among 140,000 to 150,000 clones listed, 75% to 90% were seen once. J is TRBJ2-2 and V is TRBV4-2, with 9 nucleotides matching TRBD2. The receptor was isolated from a woman aged 60 to 75 with active COVID-19. What was sequenced was peripheral blood. CDR3 residues: CASSQDAGGTGELFF. The CDR3 coding sequence is TGTGCCAGCAGCCAAGATGCGGGAGGGACCGGGGAGCTGTTTTTT.